A selection of T cell receptor beta chains follows, all from one sample in a study of control samples from healthy donors and cancer patients. Sequencing used immunoSEQ multiplex PCR; TCRdb keeps in-frame clones, though not all of them. The repertoire holds about 44,000 clones, 70% seen once, with about 15% in the top ten. The sequencing sample was made of formalin-fixed, paraffin-embedded tissue. These receptors were obtained from a male donor with melanoma. The CDR3 runs from the conserved cysteine through the conserved F or W. The D gene is left open where the match is weak. Where a row states a size, it is once, few, many or the class of an expanded clone; other rows omit it.

j_call,v_call,clone_size,d_call,cdr3_nt,cdr3_aa
TRBJ2-3,TRBV6-2/TRBV6-3,.,.,TGTGCCAGCAGTTACTCCGGGGGCGATCACACAGATACGCAGTATTTT,CASSYSGGDHTDTQYF
TRBJ1-1,TRBV28,.,.,TGTGCCAGCAGTTTGCGGCCGAACACTGAAGCTTTCTTT,CASSLRPNTEAFF
TRBJ2-1,TRBV11-3,.,.,TGTGCCAGCAGCTTAAGGGGTCAATGGACATACAATGAGCAGTTCTTC,CASSLRGQWTYNEQFF
TRBJ2-7,TRBV6-6,.,.,TGTGCCAGCAGTTACTCGGTGGCCTCCTACGAGCAGTACTTC,CASSYSVASYEQYF
TRBJ2-1,TRBV7-9,.,.,TGTGCCAGCAGCTTAGAAGGGCTCAATGAGCAGTTCTTC,CASSLEGLNEQFF
TRBJ2-2,TRBV18,.,.,TGTGCCAGCTCACCGGGGTCTACCGGGGAGCTGTTTTTT,CASSPGSTGELFF
TRBJ2-1,TRBV10-1,many,.,TGCGCCAGCAGTGAGTCGACGGTCTACAATGAGCAGTTCTTC,CASSESTVYNEQFF
TRBJ1-1,TRBV5-1,.,.,TGCGCCAGCAGCTTGAACGTGCCGCAAACTGAAGCTTTCTTT,CASSLNVPQTEAFF
TRBJ2-7,TRBV28,.,TRBD1,TGTGCCAGCAGTTTACCCACCCCCGTTGGGACAGGGAGGGACGAGCAGTACTTC,CASSLPTPVGTGRDEQYF
TRBJ2-7,TRBV5-1,.,.,TGCGCCAGCAGTCCTTCAGGGAATCGGGAGCAGTACTTC,CASSPSGNREQYF
TRBJ2-1,TRBV6-1,few,.,TGTGCCAGCAGTGAGAACAATGAGCAGTTCTTC,CASSENNEQFF
TRBJ2-1,TRBV6-6,.,.,TGTGCCAGCAGTTATTTGACTAAGCAGTTCTTC,CASSYLTKQFF
TRBJ2-1,TRBV28,.,.,TGTGCCAGCAAGACAGGATACAATGAGCAGTTCTTC,CASKTGYNEQFF
TRBJ2-3,TRBV7-3,.,.,TGTGCCAGCAGCCTATTGTCCACCACAGATACGCAGTATTTT,CASSLLSTTDTQYF
TRBJ2-3,TRBV11-2,.,.,TGTGCCAGCAGCTTAGACCGCCAAAATACGCAGTATTTT,CASSLDRQNTQYF
TRBJ1-6,TRBV5-6,.,TRBD1,TGTGCCAGCAGTGAGTGGGACAGAAATAATTCACCCCTCCACTTT,CASSEWDRNNSPLHF
TRBJ2-1,TRBV6-5,few,.,TGTGCCAGCAGTTCCGACTTCGACAATGAGCAGTTCTTC,CASSSDFDNEQFF
TRBJ2-7,TRBV10-3,few,TRBD1,TGTGCCATACGGACAGGGTACGAGCAGTACTTC,CAIRTGYEQYF
TRBJ2-6,TRBV28,.,TRBD2,TGTGCCAGCAGACTAGCGGGAGGCTCTGGGGCCAACGTCCTGACTTTC,CASRLAGGSGANVLTF
TRBJ1-1,TRBV19,.,.,TGTGCCAGTAGTCCCCCCGGGGGTGAAGCTTTCTTT,CASSPPGGEAFF
TRBJ2-6,TRBV28,.,.,TGTGCCAGCCAAAGGGGTGGGGCCAACGTCCTGACTTTC,CASQRGGANVLTF
TRBJ2-7,TRBV5-1,medium-sized,.,TGCGCCAGCAGCTTGTTAGCGGTAAGCTCCTACGAGCAGTACTTC,CASSLLAVSSYEQYF
TRBJ1-6,TRBV6-6,.,.,TGTGCCAGCAGCCCCACAGGGATTTCACCCCTCCACTTT,CASSPTGISPLHF
TRBJ2-7,TRBV7-9,many,TRBD2,TGTGCCAGCAGCTTAGGGGGACTAGCGGGAGACTACGAGCAGTACTTC,CASSLGGLAGDYEQYF
TRBJ2-7,TRBV7-8,.,.,TGTGCCAGCAGCCACGGCAGTGGCGAGCAGTACTTC,CASSHGSGEQYF
TRBJ1-3,TRBV7-9,.,.,TGTGCCAGCAGCTTCTCCGGGGGGCAGAAAGGAAACACCATATATTTT,CASSFSGGQKGNTIYF
TRBJ2-7,TRBV6-5,.,.,TGTGCCAGCCAACTCGTGAGCTCCTACGAGCAGTACTTC,CASQLVSSYEQYF
TRBJ2-7,TRBV7-9,few,.,TGTGCCAGCAGCTTACTGGCGCGTCCCTACGAGCAGTACTTC,CASSLLARPYEQYF
TRBJ2-7,TRBV2,once,TRBD1,TGTGCGACGGGACAGGATGATTACGAGCAGTACTTC,CATGQDDYEQYF
TRBJ2-1,TRBV6-5,.,.,TGTGCCAGCAGTTACTCTAGCGGACCGATGGATGAGCAGTTCTTC,CASSYSSGPMDEQFF
TRBJ1-2,TRBV20-1,.,.,TGCAGTGCTAGTACCCCTCAGGGTCTTGACTATGGCTACACCTTC,CSASTPQGLDYGYTF
TRBJ2-7,TRBV2,few,.,TGTGCCAGCAATCGGCCCTCCAAGGACGAGCAGTACTTC,CASNRPSKDEQYF
TRBJ2-3,TRBV30,few,TRBD2,TGTGGGACTAGCGGGAGAACAGATACGCAGTATTTT,CGTSGRTDTQYF
TRBJ2-1,TRBV6-2/TRBV6-3,.,TRBD1,TGTGCCAGCAGTCAACAGGGGGCCTACAATGAGCAGTTCTTC,CASSQQGAYNEQFF
TRBJ2-3,TRBV5-4,few,.,TGTGCCAGCAGCTTGGAGGTCGCCCCGGGCCCAGATACGCAGTATTTT,CASSLEVAPGPDTQYF
TRBJ1-1,TRBV7-9,.,TRBD1,TGTGCCAGCACCCTCGGGCAGGGGGACACTGAAGCTTTCTTT,CASTLGQGDTEAFF
TRBJ2-1,TRBV9,.,TRBD2,TGTGCCAGCAGCGTAGGGCTAGCGGGAGCCCCTTCCGGGCAGTTCTTC,CASSVGLAGAPSGQFF
TRBJ2-3,TRBV27,few,.,TGTGCCAGCAGTTTCGGACCCGCCTGGTGGGATACGCAGTATTTT,CASSFGPAWWDTQYF
TRBJ1-5,TRBV19,.,.,TGTGCCAGTAGTATAGTGTATAGCAATCAGCCCCAGCATTTT,CASSIVYSNQPQHF
TRBJ2-3,TRBV18,.,.,TGTGCCAGCTCACCACAGTATAGCACAGATACGCAGTATTTT,CASSPQYSTDTQYF
TRBJ2-5,TRBV3-1/TRBV3-2,.,TRBD1,TGTGCCAGCAGCCAAGATTTCAGGGGGGAGACCCAGTACTTC,CASSQDFRGETQYF
TRBJ2-2,TRBV5-4,.,TRBD2,TGTGCCAGCAGCTTAAGCCTAGCGGGGTCCGGGGAGCTGTTTTTT,CASSLSLAGSGELFF
TRBJ2-7,TRBV6-4,.,TRBD2,TGTGCCAGCAGTGACGCCGGGACTAGCGGGAGGGCCACGGAGAACGAGCAGTACTTC,CASSDAGTSGRATENEQYF
TRBJ2-1,TRBV6-6,few,TRBD2,TGTGCCAGCAGTCCCTCGGGACTAGCGATCTCCTACAATGAGCAGTTCTTC,CASSPSGLAISYNEQFF
TRBJ2-7,TRBV19,.,TRBD2,TGTGCCAGTAGTATTGGGGCTAGCGGCTACGAGCAGTACTTC,CASSIGASGYEQYF
TRBJ1-2,TRBV14,.,TRBD1,TGTGCCAGCGGGACCGGGACAGCGAACTATGGCTACACCTTC,CASGTGTANYGYTF
TRBJ2-1,TRBV15,.,TRBD2,TGTGCCACCAGCAGAGGACTAGCCCGCAATGAGCAGTTCTTC,CATSRGLARNEQFF